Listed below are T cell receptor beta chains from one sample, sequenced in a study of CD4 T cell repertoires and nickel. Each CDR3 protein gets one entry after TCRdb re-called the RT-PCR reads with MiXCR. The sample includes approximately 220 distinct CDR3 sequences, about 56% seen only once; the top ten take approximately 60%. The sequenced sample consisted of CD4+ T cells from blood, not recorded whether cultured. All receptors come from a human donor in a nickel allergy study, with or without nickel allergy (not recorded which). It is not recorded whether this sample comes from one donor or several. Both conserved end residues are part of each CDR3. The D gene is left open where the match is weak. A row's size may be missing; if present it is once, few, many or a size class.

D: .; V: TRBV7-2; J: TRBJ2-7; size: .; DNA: TGTGCCAGCAGCTTTACTCCCGGGGGCTCCTACGAGCAGTACTTC; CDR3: CASSFTPGGSYEQYF
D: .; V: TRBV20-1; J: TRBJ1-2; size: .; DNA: TGCAGTGCAAGCGAGACGGGACACTCTCTGGGTGGCTATGGCTACACCTTC; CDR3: CSASETGHSLGGYGYTF
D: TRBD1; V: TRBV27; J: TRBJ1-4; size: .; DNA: TGTGCCAGCAGTTCAATCGGACAGGTGCGGGGTGAAAAACTGTTTTTT; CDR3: CASSSIGQVRGEKLFF
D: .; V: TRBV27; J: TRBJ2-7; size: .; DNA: TGTGCCAGCAGTTCCCCCGCCGGGGGCGTCTACGAGCAGTACTTC; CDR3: CASSSPAGGVYEQYF
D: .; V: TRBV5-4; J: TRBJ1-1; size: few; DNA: TGTGCCAGCAGCTTAGGGCACACGAACACTGAAGCTTTCTTT; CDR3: CASSLGHTNTEAFF
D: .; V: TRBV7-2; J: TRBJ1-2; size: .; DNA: TGTGCCAGCAGCCCCTTAGCACAGGGAACCTATGGCTACACCTTC; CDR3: CASSPLAQGTYGYTF
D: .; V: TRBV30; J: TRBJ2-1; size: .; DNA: TGTGCCTGGAGTGTCGGGGGCTCCTACAATGAGCAGTTCTTC; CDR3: CAWSVGGSYNEQFF
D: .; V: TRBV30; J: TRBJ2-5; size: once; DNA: TGTGCCTGGGGCAGGGGACAAGAGACCCAGTACTTC; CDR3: CAWGRGQETQYF
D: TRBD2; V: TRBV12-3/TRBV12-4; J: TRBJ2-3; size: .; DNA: TGTGCCAGCAGTACCGGGACTAGCGGGGGGGCAGATACGCAGTATTTT; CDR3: CASSTGTSGGADTQYF
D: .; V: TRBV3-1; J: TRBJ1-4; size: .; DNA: TGTGCCAGCAGCCAACAAGGGACGGCGAGTGAAAAACTGTTTTTT; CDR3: CASSQQGTASEKLFF
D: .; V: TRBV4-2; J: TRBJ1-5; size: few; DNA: TGTGCCAGCAGCCAAGATGCCGGACAGACCAATCAGCCCCAGCATTTT; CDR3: CASSQDAGQTNQPQHF
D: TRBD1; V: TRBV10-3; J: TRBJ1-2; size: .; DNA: TGTGCCATCAGTGCTTTCTCGGGACAGGGCGCCTATGGCTACACCTTC; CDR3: CAISAFSGQGAYGYTF
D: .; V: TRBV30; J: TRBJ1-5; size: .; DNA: TGTGCCTGGAGTGCGCCTAACCATCAGCCCCAGCATTTT; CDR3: CAWSAPNHQPQHF
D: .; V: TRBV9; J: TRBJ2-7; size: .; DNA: TGTGCCAGCAGCCCCCGAGACCCTAACTACGAGCAGTACTTC; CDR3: CASSPRDPNYEQYF
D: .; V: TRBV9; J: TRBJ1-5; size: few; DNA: TGTGCCAGCAGCGAACGAGACAGCTACAATCAGCCCCAGCATTTT; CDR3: CASSERDSYNQPQHF
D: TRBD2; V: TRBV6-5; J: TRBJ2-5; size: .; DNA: TGTGCCAGCAGGGTCGGGAGGCAGTGGGGGACCCAGTACTTC; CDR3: CASRVGRQWGTQYF
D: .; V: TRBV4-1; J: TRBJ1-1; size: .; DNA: TGCGCCAGCAGCCAGCAGTCTGGGGGGCACACTGAAGCTTTCTTT; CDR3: CASSQQSGGHTEAFF
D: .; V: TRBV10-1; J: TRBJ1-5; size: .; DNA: TGCGCCAGCAGTCCCGGGACCGAAATGAATCAGCCCCAGCATTTT; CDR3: CASSPGTEMNQPQHF
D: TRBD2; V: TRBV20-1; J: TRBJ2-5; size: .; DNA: TGCAGTGTGGTTCGGCGGGGGGGCAGAGAGACCCAGTACTTC; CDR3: CSVVRRGGRETQYF
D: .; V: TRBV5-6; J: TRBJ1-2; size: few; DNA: TGTGCCAGCAGCTTGAGGGCCAACTTCTATGGCTACACCTTC; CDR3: CASSLRANFYGYTF
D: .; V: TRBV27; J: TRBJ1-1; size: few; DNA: TGTGCCAGCAGTTTATCGGCGCACATGAACACTGAAGCTTTCTTT; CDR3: CASSLSAHMNTEAFF
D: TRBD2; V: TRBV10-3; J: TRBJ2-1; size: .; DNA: TGTGCCATCAGTGAAACAGCGGGGGGGAATTACAATGAGCAGTTCTTC; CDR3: CAISETAGGNYNEQFF
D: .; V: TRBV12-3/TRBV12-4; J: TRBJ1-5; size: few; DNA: TGTGCCAGCAATTCACAGTGGAATCAGCCCCAGCATTTT; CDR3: CASNSQWNQPQHF
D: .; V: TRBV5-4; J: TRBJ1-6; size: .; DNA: TGTGCCAGCAGCTTGGGGGGATATAATTCACCCCTCCACTTT; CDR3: CASSLGGYNSPLHF
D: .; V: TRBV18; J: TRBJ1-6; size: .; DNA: TGTGCCAGCTCCCCCGGAGGAGAAAGATCACCCCTCCACTTT; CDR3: CASSPGGERSPLHF
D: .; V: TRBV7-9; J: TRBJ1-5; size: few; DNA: TGTGCCAGCAGCTTAGATCAGAGAAATCAGCCCCAGCATTTT; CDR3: CASSLDQRNQPQHF
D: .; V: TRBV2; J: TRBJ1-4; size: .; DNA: TGTGCCAGCAGTGCCTCCGGGACGGAGAATGAAAAACTGTTTTTT; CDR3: CASSASGTENEKLFF
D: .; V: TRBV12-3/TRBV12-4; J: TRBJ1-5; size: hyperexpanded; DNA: TGTGCCAGCAGTTTACGGGGGGGTGCCAATCAGCCCCAGCATTTT; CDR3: CASSLRGGANQPQHF
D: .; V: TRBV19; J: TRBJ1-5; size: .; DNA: TGTGCCAGTAGTAACACCGGGACGAAAAATCAGCCCCAGCATTTT; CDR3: CASSNTGTKNQPQHF
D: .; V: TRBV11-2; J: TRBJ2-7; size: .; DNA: TGTGCCAGCAGCTTACACGTCCGGCACGAGCAGTACTTC; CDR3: CASSLHVRHEQYF
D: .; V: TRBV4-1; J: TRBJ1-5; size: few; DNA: TGCGCCAGCAGCCAACAGGGTCATCAGCCCCAGCATTTT; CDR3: CASSQQGHQPQHF
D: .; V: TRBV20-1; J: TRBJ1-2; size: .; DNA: TGCAGTGCTAGTCTTCAGGGGAACTATGGCTACACCTTC; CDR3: CSASLQGNYGYTF
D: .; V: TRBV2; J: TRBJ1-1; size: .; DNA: TGTGCCAGCAGTGAGGAGGGCGCGAGCACTGAAGCTTTCTTT; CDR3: CASSEEGASTEAFF
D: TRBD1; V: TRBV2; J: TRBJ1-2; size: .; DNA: TGTGCCAGCAGTCTACAGGGGACTGGCTACACCTTC; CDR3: CASSLQGTGYTF
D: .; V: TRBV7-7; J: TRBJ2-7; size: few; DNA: TGTGCCAGCAGCTTAAGCCCCGCCAACGAGCAGTACTTC; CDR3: CASSLSPANEQYF
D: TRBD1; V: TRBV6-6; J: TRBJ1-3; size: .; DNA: TGTGCCAGCAGCCCCCGACAGGGCGCTACTGGAAACACCATATATTTT; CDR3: CASSPRQGATGNTIYF
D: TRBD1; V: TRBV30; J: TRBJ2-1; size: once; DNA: TGTGCCGAGGACAGGGCCTACAATGAGCAGTTCTTC; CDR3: CAEDRAYNEQFF
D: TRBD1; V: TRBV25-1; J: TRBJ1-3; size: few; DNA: TGTGCCAGCAGTGAGTACAGGGGCTCTGGAAACACCATATATTTT; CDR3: CASSEYRGSGNTIYF
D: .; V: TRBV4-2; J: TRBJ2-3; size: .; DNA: TGTGCCAGCAGCCTGAAACCGGGCTCAACAGCATCGGCAGATACGCAGTATTTT; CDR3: CASSLKPGSTASADTQYF
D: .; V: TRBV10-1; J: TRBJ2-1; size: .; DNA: TGCGCCAGCAGTGAGGGGGGGCGAAATGAGCAGTTCTTC; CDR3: CASSEGGRNEQFF
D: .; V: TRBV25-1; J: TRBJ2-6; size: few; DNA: TGTGCCAGCAGTGAATTTGGGGCCAACGTCCTGACTTTC; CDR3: CASSEFGANVLTF
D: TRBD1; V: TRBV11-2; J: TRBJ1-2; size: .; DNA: TGTGCCAGCAGCCGTGGACAGGGTGGTTATGGCTACACCTTC; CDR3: CASSRGQGGYGYTF